A single sample is the source of the 17 T cell receptor beta chains below, sequenced in a study of T cell changes during pregnancy in multiple sclerosis. Some clones are missing from TCRdb's copy, which holds only in-frame ones; the method was immunoSEQ multiplex PCR. The table lists about 49,000 clones, more than 85% of them singletons. The sample here was CD8+ T cells from peripheral blood mononuclear cells, taken in the first trimester of pregnancy. The source is a female donor with multiple sclerosis, enrolled in a pregnancy study.

This chain uses TRBV14 with TRBJ2-1; possibly TRBD1 for D (6 bases). This CDR3 region has 16 residues. CDR1 and CDR2 (germline): SGHDN, FVKESK. The V end was cut by 3 bases, the J end by 1 base, with 13 bases between. The CDR3 nucleotides read TGTGCCAGCAGCCATTACAGGGACGGGTCCTACAATGAGCAGTTCTTC. This sequence encodes CASSHYRDGSYNEQFF.

J is TRBJ2-3 and V is TRBV9; a possible D gene is TRBD1 (6 bases). V was cut by 3 bases and J by 0 bases, with 14 bases left in between. CDR3 length: 16 residues. Germline CDR1 is SGDLS and CDR2 is YYNGEE. The CDR3 is CASSDNRDTSTDTQYF. The CDR3 DNA reads as TGTGCCAGCAGCGACAATCGGGACACAAGCACAGATACGCAGTATTTT.

The chain links TRBV27 to TRBJ2-3; 12 nucleotides align to TRBD2. Germline-derived CDR1 and CDR2 are MNHEY and SMNVEV (reference sequence). The CDR3 runs 14 residues. The V segment lost 3 bases and the J segment 8 bases; nucleotides outside the gene matches: 3. The DNA for the CDR3 is TGTGCCAGCAGTTTTCCGGGACTAGCGGGTACGCAGTATTTT. Translation gives CASSFPGLAGTQYF.

The chain joins TRBV19 to TRBJ1-5; tentative D call: TRBD1 (6 bases). CDR1 is LNHDA, CDR2 SQIVND, per germline (reference sequence). V was clipped by 4 bases and J by 0 bases, with 13 bases between them. The CDR3 loop spans 16 amino acids. Written as DNA, the CDR3 is TGTGCCAGTAGTACTACGGGACAAATTAGCAATCAGCCCCAGCATTTT. Its protein product is CASSTTGQISNQPQHF.

This clone was counted once. V is TRBV4-3 and J is TRBJ1-2, with 8 bases identical to TRBD1. This CDR3 is built from 14 residues. Germline CDR1 is LGHNA and CDR2 is YSLEER. Trimming cost V 4 bases and J 4 bases; bases outside gene matches: 5. The CDR3 protein is CASSPGQGGYGYTF. In nucleotides, the CDR3 is TGCGCCAGCAGCCCCGGACAGGGTGGCTATGGCTACACCTTC.

The rearrangement joins TRBV5-1 to TRBJ1-1; tentative D call: TRBD1 (5 bases). CDR1 is SGHRS and CDR2 is YFSETQ in the germline V gene. Trimming left V 4 bases short and J 6 bases short, with 10 bases between. The length of the CDR3 is 12 residues. The CDR3 reads CASSPGGPEAFF. The CDR3 bases are TGCGCCAGCAGCCCGGGGGGTCCTGAAGCTTTCTTT.

The CDR3 sequence: CASSKGFQETQYF. The CDR3 DNA follows: TGTGCCAGCAGCAAGGGGTTCCAAGAGACCCAGTACTTC. The rearrangement joins TRBV28 to TRBJ2-5; maybe TRBD1 (5 bases). This CDR3 is 13 amino acids long. V dropped 6 bases and J dropped 1 base, with 9 bases sitting between them. CDR1 and CDR2 (germline): MDHEN, SYDVKM.

This clone rates as medium-sized. The chain recombines TRBV5-4 with TRBJ1-1, with TRBD1 identical over 7 bases. Germline CDR1 and CDR2: SGHNT and YYREEE (reference sequence). V gave up 1 base and J gave up 1 base; unmatched junction bases: 4. The CDR3 is 15 residues long. CDR3 nucleotides: TGTGCCAGCAGCTTGATCGGGACAGCGAACACTGAAGCTTTCTTT. It encodes CASSLIGTANTEAFF.

This clone was detected only once. The chain recombines TRBV9 with TRBJ2-5; D is possibly TRBD1 (6 bases). This CDR3 is 14 amino acids long. Germline V gives CDR1 SGDLS, CDR2 YYNGEE. V was cut by 0 bases and J by 3 bases, with 9 bases left in between. CDR3 sequence (DNA): TGTGCCAGCAGCGTAGGTGACAGGAAAGAGACCCAGTACTTC. This codes for CASSVGDRKETQYF.

The J gene is TRBJ2-1, the V gene TRBV4-2; 10 nucleotides align to TRBD2. The V and J ends lost 8 bases and 1 base, in that order; junction bases with no gene match: 5. The germline V gene has CDR1 LGHNA and CDR2 YNFKEQ. The CDR3 loop spans 15 amino acids. The CDR3 nucleotides are TGTGCCAGCCAAACACTAGCGGGATCCTACAATGAGCAGTTCTTC. It specifies CASQTLAGSYNEQFF.

The chain recombines TRBV27 with TRBJ2-3; TRBD2 aligns across 11 bases. This CDR3 region has 17 residues. V lost 6 bases, J lost 0 bases, and 8 bases stayed unmatched. The germline V gene encodes CDR1 MNHEY and CDR2 SMNVEV (reference sequence). Here the CDR3 DNA reads TGTGCCAGCAGACCCGGGACTAGCGGAGCTAGCACAGATACGCAGTATTTT. Translation: CASRPGTSGASTDTQYF.

CDR3 sequence: CASSPATRTGPWGSYEQYF. For the CDR3, the DNA is TGTGCCAGCAGCCCAGCAACCCGGACAGGGCCTTGGGGTTCCTACGAGCAGTACTTC. The J gene is TRBJ2-7, the V gene TRBV7-9; 8 bases map to TRBD1. Germline CDR1 reads SEHNR; CDR2 reads FQNEAQ (reference sequence). This CDR3 region has 19 residues. Trimming took 5 bases from V and 1 from J; bases not matched to a gene: 19.

V is TRBV6-5 and J is TRBJ2-2; TRBD2 agrees at 9 bases. Germline CDR1 reads MNHEY; CDR2 reads SVGAGI. The CDR3 runs 16 residues. Trimming took 4 bases from V and 5 from J; bases not matched to a gene: 8. CDR3 sequence reads: CASSSPRTSVTGELFF. Here the CDR3 DNA reads TGTGCCAGCAGTTCCCCGAGGACTAGCGTAACCGGGGAGCTGTTTTTT.

This clone was counted once. V and J are TRBV28 and TRBJ1-2; 7 positions match TRBD1. The CDR3 covers 17 residues. CDR1 MDHEN and CDR2 SYDVKM come from the germline V gene. The ends lost 6 bases at V and 4 bases at J; junction bases unmatched: 17. The CDR3 bases are TGTGCCAGCAGCCCAACTCGACAGGGATCGATCGGCTATGGCTACACCTTC. It encodes CASSPTRQGSIGYGYTF.

The chain has TRBV9 and TRBJ1-1; D perhaps matches TRBD1 (6 bases). The CDR3 contains 16 residues. The germline V and J ends were trimmed by 5 bases and 0 bases, with 17 bases remaining between them. CDR1 is SGDLS, CDR2 YYNGEE, per germline. CDR3: CASRPGGHSMNTEAFF. In nucleotides, the CDR3 is TGTGCCAGCAGGCCGGGGGGACACTCGATGAACACTGAAGCTTTCTTT.

This chain connects TRBV4-1 to TRBJ2-7; the D gene is possibly TRBD2 (5 bases). V lost 3 bases to trimming and J lost 0 bases, with 18 bases between them. The CDR3 length is 17 residues. CDR1 is MGHRA and CDR2 is YSYEKL in the germline V gene. CDR3 loop: CASSQAPGSRHSYEQYF. The CDR3 DNA follows: TGCGCCAGCAGCCAGGCCCCGGGAAGCAGGCACTCCTACGAGCAGTACTTC.

The rearrangement uses TRBV4-3 and TRBJ1-1; perhaps TRBD1 as D (5 bases). Germline V CDR1 and CDR2: LGHNA, YSLEER. The CDR3 runs 15 residues. Trimming removed 4 bases from V and 0 bases from J, with 12 bases in between. CDR3 loop: CASSPQGGVNTEAFF. The CDR3 DNA reads as TGCGCCAGCAGCCCTCAGGGCGGCGTGAACACTGAAGCTTTCTTT.